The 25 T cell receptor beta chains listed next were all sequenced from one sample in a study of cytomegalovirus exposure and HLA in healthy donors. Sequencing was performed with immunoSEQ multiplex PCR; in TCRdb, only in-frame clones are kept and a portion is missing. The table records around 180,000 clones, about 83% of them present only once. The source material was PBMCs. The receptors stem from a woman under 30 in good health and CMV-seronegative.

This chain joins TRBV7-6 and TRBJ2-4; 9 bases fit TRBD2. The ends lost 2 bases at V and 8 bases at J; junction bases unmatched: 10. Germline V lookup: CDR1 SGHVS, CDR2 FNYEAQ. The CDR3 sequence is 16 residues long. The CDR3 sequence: CASSLLAGGPRDIQYF. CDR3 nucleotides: TGTGCCAGCAGCTTATTGGCGGGAGGGCCGAGAGACATTCAGTACTTC.

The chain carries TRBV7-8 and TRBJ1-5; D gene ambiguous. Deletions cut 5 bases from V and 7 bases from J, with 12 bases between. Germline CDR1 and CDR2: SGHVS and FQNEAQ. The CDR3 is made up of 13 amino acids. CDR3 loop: CASSQVWNQPQHF. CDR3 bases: TGTGCCAGCAGCCAGGTATGGAACCAGCCCCAGCATTTT.

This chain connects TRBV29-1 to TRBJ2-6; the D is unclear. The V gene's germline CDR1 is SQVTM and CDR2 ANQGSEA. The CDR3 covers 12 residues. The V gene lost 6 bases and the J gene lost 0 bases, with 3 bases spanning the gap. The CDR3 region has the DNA TGCAGCGTGCGCTCTGGGGCCAACGTCCTGACTTTC. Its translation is CSVRSGANVLTF.

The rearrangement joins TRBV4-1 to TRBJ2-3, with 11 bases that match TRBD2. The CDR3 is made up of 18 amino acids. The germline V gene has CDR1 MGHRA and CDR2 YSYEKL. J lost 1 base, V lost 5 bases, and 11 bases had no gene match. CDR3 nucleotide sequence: TGCGCCAGCAGCGTAGGTAGACCGGGACTAGCGGGCACAGATACGCAGTATTTT. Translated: CASSVGRPGLAGTDTQYF.

The CDR3 DNA reads as TGTGCTAGTGGTTTGGGGCGGCGGAGAGAATACAATGAGCAGTTCTTC. It encodes CASGLGRRREYNEQFF. The J gene is TRBJ2-1, the V gene TRBV12-5; D is ambiguous. Germline V gene data show CDR1 as LGHNT and CDR2 as FRNRAP. The ends were cut back, 1 base at V and 4 bases at J, with 14 bases in the middle. This CDR3 spans 16 amino acids.

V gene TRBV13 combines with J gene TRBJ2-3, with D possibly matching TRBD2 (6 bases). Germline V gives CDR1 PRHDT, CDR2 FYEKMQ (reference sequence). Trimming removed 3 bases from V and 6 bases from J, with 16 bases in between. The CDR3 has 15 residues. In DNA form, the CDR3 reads TGTGCCAGCAGCTTGGGTAAAGGGGCGGGGGATACGCAGTATTTT. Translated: CASSLGKGAGDTQYF.

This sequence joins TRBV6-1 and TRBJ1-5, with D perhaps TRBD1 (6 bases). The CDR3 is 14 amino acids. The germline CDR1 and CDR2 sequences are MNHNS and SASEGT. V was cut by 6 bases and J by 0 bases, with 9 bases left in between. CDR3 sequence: CASSRQDSNQPQHF. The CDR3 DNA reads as TGTGCCAGCAGCCGACAGGATAGCAATCAGCCCCAGCATTTT.

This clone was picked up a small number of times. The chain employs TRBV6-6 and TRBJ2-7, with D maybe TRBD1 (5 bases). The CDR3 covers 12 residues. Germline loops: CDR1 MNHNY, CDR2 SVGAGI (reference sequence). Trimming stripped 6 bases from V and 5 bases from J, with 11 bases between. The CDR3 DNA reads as TGTGCCAGCAGGCCAGGGTCGAACGAGCAGTACTTC. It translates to CASRPGSNEQYF.

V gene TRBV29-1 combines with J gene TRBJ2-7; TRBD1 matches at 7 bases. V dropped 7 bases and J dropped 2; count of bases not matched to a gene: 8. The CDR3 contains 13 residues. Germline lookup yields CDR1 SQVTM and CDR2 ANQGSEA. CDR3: CSATAGTAYEQYF. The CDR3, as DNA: TGCAGCGCCACAGCCGGGACAGCCTACGAGCAGTACTTC.

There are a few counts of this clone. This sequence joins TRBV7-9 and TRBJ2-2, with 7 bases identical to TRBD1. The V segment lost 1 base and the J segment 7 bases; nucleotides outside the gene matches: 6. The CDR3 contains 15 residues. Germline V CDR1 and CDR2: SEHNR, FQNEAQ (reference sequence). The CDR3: CASSLGTGTVGELFF. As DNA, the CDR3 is TGTGCCAGCAGCTTAGGAACCGGGACAGTCGGGGAGCTGTTTTTT.

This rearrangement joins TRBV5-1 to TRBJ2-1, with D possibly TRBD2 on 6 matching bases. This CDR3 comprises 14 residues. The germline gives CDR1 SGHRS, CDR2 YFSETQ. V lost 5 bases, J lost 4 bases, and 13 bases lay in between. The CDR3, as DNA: TGCGCCAGCAGAAGGACTAATCAGTACAATGAGCAGTTCTTC. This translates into CASRRTNQYNEQFF.

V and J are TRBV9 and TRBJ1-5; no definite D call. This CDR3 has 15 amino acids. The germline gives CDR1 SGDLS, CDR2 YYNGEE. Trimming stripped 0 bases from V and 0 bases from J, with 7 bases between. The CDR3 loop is CASSVGAFSNQPQHF. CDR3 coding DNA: TGTGCCAGCAGCGTAGGGGCCTTTAGCAATCAGCCCCAGCATTTT.

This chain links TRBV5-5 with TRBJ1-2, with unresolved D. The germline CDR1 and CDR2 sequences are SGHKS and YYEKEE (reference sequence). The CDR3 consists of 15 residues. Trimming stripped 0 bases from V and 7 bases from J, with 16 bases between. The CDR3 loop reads CASSLGASTRGGYTF. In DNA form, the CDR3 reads TGTGCCAGCAGCTTGGGGGCCTCAACGCGGGGTGGCTACACCTTC.

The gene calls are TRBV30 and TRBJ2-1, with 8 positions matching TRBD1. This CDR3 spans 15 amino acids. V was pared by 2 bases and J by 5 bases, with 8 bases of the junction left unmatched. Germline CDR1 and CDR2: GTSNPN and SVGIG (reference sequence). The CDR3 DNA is TGTGCCTGGAGTACGGCGACAGGGGCAAACAATGAGCAGTTCTTC. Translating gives CAWSTATGANNEQFF.

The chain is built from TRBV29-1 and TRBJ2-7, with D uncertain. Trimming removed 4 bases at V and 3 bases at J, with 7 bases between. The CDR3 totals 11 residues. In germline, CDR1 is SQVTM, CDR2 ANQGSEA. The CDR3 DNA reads TGCAGCGTTGTACAAAGCTACGAGCAGTACTTC. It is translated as CSVVQSYEQYF.

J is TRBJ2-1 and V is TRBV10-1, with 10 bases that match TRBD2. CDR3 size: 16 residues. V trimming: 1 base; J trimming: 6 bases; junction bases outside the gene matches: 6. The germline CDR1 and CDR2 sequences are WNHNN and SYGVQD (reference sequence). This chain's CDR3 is CASSELAASGSNEQFF. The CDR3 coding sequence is TGCGCCAGCAGTGAGTTAGCGGCTAGCGGGAGCAATGAGCAGTTCTTC.

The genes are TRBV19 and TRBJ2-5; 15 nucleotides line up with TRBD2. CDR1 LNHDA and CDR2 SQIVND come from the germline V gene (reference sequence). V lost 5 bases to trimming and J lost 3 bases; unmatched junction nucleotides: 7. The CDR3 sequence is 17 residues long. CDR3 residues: CASSLHRTSGGEETQYF. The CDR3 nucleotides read TGTGCCAGTAGTCTACACCGGACTAGCGGGGGGGAAGAGACCCAGTACTTC.

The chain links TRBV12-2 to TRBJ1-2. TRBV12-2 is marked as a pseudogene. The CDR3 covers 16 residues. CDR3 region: CASRLGPLIYHHGYTF. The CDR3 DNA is TGTGCAAGTCGCTTAGGCCCCCTAATCTACCATCATGGCTACACCTTC.

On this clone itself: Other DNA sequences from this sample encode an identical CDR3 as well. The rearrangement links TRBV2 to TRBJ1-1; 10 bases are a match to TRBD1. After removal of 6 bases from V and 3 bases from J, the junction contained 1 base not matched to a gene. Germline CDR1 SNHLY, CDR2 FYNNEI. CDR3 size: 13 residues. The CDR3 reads CASRGQGDTEAFF. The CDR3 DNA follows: TGTGCCAGCAGAGGACAGGGGGACACTGAAGCTTTCTTT. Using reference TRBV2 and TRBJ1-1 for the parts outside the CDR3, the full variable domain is EPEVTQTPSHQVTQMGQEVILRCVPISNHLYFYWYRQILGQKVEFLVSFYNNEISEKSEIFDDQFSVERPDGSNFTLKIRSTKLEDSAMYFCASRGQGDTEAFFGQGTRLTVV.

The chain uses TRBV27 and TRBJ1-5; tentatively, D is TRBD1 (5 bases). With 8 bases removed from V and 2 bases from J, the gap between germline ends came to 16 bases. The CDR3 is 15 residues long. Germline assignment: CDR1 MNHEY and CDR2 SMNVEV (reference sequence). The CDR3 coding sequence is TGTGCCAGCGGAGATTCCAGGGAACGCAATCAGCCCCAGCATTTT. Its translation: CASGDSRERNQPQHF.

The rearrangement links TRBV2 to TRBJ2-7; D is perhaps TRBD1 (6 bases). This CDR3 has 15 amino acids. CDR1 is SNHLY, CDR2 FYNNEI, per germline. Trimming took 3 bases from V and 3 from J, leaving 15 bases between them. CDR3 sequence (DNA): TGTGCCAGCAGTGAGGTCCAGGGGAGCGTCTACGAGCAGTACTTC. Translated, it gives CASSEVQGSVYEQYF.

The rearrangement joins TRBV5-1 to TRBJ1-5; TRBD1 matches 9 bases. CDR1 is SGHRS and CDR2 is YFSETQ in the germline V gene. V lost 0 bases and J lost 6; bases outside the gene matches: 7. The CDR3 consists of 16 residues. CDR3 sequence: CASSLGQGVEGQPQHF. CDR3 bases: TGCGCCAGCAGCTTGGGACAGGGGGTAGAAGGTCAGCCCCAGCATTTT.

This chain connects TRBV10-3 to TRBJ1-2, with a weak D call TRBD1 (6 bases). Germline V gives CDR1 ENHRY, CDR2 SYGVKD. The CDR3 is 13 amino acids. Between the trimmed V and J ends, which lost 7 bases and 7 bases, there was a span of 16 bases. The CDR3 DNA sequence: TGTGCCATCAAGGGGGACCGGGGCGTTGGCTACACCTTC. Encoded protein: CAIKGDRGVGYTF.

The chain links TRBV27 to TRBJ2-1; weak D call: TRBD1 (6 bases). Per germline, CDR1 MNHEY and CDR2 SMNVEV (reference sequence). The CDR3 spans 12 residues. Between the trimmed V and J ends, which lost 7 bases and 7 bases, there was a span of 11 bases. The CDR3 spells CASKTQGNEQFF. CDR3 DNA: TGTGCCAGCAAAACTCAGGGGAATGAGCAGTTCTTC.

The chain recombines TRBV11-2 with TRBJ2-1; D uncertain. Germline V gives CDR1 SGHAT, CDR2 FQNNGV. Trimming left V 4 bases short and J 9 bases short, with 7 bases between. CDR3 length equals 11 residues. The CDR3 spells CASSYYGEQFF. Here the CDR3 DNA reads TGTGCCAGCAGCTACTACGGTGAGCAGTTCTTC.